Presented here are 16 T cell receptor beta chains from one specimen sequenced in a study of multiple sclerosis patients with progressive multifocal leukoencephalopathy. The time point is: time of PML onset. Method: immunoSEQ multiplex PCR; TCRdb's copy keeps in-frame clones and lacks some. The data show some 28,000 clones, more than 80% seen once. The sample here was PBMCs, taken from a patient treated with natalizumab. These receptors were taken from a woman in her 30s with progressive multifocal leukoencephalopathy.

This chain links TRBV5-5 with TRBJ1-1; TRBD1 is a possible D gene (5 bases). This CDR3 has 15 amino acids. The V gene's germline CDR1 is SGHKS and CDR2 YYEKEE (reference sequence). V lost 2 bases and J lost 0, with 11 bases in between. The CDR3 DNA reads as TGTGCCAGCAGCTTTATCCAGGGCGTGAACACTGAAGCTTTCTTT. The encoded protein is CASSFIQGVNTEAFF.

V and J are TRBV5-6 and TRBJ2-7; D may match TRBD1 or TRBD2 (5 bases each). Germline values: CDR1 SGHDT, CDR2 YYEEEE. The CDR3 loop spans 13 amino acids. The V end was cut by 0 bases, the J end by 4 bases, with 8 bases between. CDR3 region: CASSLVGRYEQYF. The CDR3 DNA reads as TGTGCCAGCAGCTTGGTGGGACGGTACGAGCAGTACTTC.

The chain employs TRBV7-8 and TRBJ2-7; 9 nucleotides match TRBD2. The germline V gene encodes CDR1 SGHVS and CDR2 FQNEAQ. V lost 1 base and J lost 4; bases outside the gene matches: 8. CDR3 length: 16 residues. CDR3 nucleotides: TGTGCCAGCAGCTTAGACCAGGTTAGCGGGAGTTACGAGCAGTACTTC. Translated, it gives CASSLDQVSGSYEQYF.

J is TRBJ1-1 and V is TRBV14; D is undetermined. V gave up 2 bases and J gave up 0 bases, with 4 bases separating them. CDR1 is SGHDN, CDR2 FVKESK, per germline. CDR3 length equals 13 residues. The CDR3 is CASSQKLNTEAFF. The CDR3 DNA follows: TGTGCCAGCAGCCAAAAGCTGAACACTGAAGCTTTCTTT.

The chain has TRBV9 and TRBJ1-1; no reliable D call. CDR3 size: 12 residues. V was shortened by 2 bases and J by 1 base, with 3 bases between the two germline ends. From germline, CDR1 is SGDLS and CDR2 YYNGEE. CDR3 nucleotide sequence: TGTGCCAGCAGCGTGGAGAACACTGAAGCTTTCTTT. Translating it yields CASSVENTEAFF.

The rearrangement links TRBV28 to TRBJ2-7, with 8 bases fitting TRBD2. This CDR3 contains 14 residues. V dropped 7 bases and J dropped 6; count of bases not matched to a gene: 11. The V gene's germline CDR1 is MDHEN and CDR2 SYDVKM. This CDR3 is CASTFRGGRVEQYF. CDR3 coding DNA: TGTGCCAGCACCTTTCGGGGGGGCCGGGTCGAGCAGTACTTC.

This chain uses TRBV9 with TRBJ1-1, with TRBD1 as a possible D gene (6 bases). The CDR3 length is 14 residues. The V gene lost 0 bases and the J gene lost 11 bases, with 17 bases spanning the gap. Germline V lookup: CDR1 SGDLS, CDR2 YYNGEE. CDR3 residues: CASSVETGFTGAFF. CDR3 DNA: TGTGCCAGCAGCGTAGAGACAGGCTTCACTGGGGCTTTCTTT.

The V gene is TRBV7-2, the J gene TRBJ2-1; TRBD2 agrees at 14 bases. Germline loops: CDR1 SGHTA, CDR2 FQGNSA. The CDR3 loop spans 16 amino acids. V dropped 5 bases and J dropped 7; count of bases not matched to a gene: 7. As DNA, the CDR3 is TGTGCCAGCAGCGTCAGACTAGCGGGGGGGCTTAATGAGCAGTTCTTC. The encoded protein is CASSVRLAGGLNEQFF.

This chain's CDR3 is CASSQDLSREQYF. The CDR3, as DNA: TGCGCCAGCAGCCAAGATCTGTCTCGCGAGCAGTACTTC. V is TRBV4-3 and J is TRBJ2-7; D remains unclear. V lost 0 bases to trimming and J lost 6 bases, with 9 bases between them. The germline CDR1 and CDR2 sequences are LGHNA and YSLEER. The CDR3 spans 13 residues.

There are a few counts of this clone. The rearrangement joins TRBV27 to TRBJ2-1, with 12 bases aligning to TRBD1. The CDR3 has 17 amino acids. Germline CDR1 is MNHEY and CDR2 is SMNVEV (reference sequence). J lost 3 bases, V lost 6 bases, and 9 bases had no gene match. The CDR3 DNA follows: TGTGCCAGCAGCCCCAGGGACAGGGGGCGAGGCTACAATGAGCAGTTCTTC. This codes for CASSPRDRGRGYNEQFF.

The chain has TRBV15 and TRBJ2-5, with 7 bases identical to TRBD2. The end of the DNA aligns better with TRBJ2-7, so the J call may be wrong. The CDR3 has 15 amino acids. The V gene's germline CDR1 is LNHNV and CDR2 YYDKDF (reference sequence). The CDR3 DNA follows: TGTGCCACCAGCAGAGAAAAGACTAGCTTCCACGAGCAGTACTTC. Encoded protein: CATSREKTSFHEQYF.

This rearrangement joins TRBV27 to TRBJ2-2, with D tentatively TRBD1 or TRBD2 (6 bases each). CDR3 length: 18 residues. Between the trimmed V and J ends, which lost 5 bases and 3 bases, there was a span of 22 bases. Germline loops: CDR1 MNHEY, CDR2 SMNVEV (reference sequence). CDR3 region: CASSPHWGAATYTGELFF. CDR3 DNA sequence: TGTGCCAGCAGTCCCCACTGGGGGGCCGCTACATACACCGGGGAGCTGTTTTTT.

This chain joins TRBV19 and TRBJ1-1; the D is unclear. The CDR3 runs 13 residues. The germline gives CDR1 LNHDA, CDR2 SQIVND (reference sequence). Trimming left V 8 bases short and J 4 bases short, with 14 bases between. The CDR3 nucleotides read TGTGCCAGTGGGAGGGATTATGGCACTGAAGCTTTCTTT. Translating gives CASGRDYGTEAFF.

This clone was picked up one time. This chain links TRBV7-9 with TRBJ2-5; D unresolved. V was trimmed by 3 bases and J by 1 base, leaving 0 bases between them. CDR1 and CDR2 from the germline V gene are SEHNR and FQNEAQ (reference sequence). The CDR3 sequence is 11 residues long. The CDR3 is CASSFQETQYF. In nucleotides, the CDR3 is TGTGCCAGCAGCTTCCAAGAGACCCAGTACTTC.

The chain links TRBV5-1 to TRBJ2-2, with 10 bases fitting TRBD1. V was clipped by 1 base and J by 3 bases; unmatched bases: 3. The CDR3 extends over 16 amino acids. The V gene's germline CDR1 is SGHRS and CDR2 YFSETQ. This CDR3 is CASSLYGTGDTGELFF. CDR3 nucleotide sequence: TGCGCCAGCAGCTTGTACGGGACAGGGGACACCGGGGAGCTGTTTTTT.

J is TRBJ1-2 and V is TRBV28, with D possibly being TRBD1 (5 bases). V lost 6 bases and J lost 3, with 23 bases in between. The CDR3 extends over 17 amino acids. Germline CDR1 MDHEN, CDR2 SYDVKM. For the CDR3, the DNA is TGTGCCAGCAGCTCCCCGGGGAGAGGGGCGAATTACTATGGCTACACCTTC. Translation gives CASSSPGRGANYYGYTF.